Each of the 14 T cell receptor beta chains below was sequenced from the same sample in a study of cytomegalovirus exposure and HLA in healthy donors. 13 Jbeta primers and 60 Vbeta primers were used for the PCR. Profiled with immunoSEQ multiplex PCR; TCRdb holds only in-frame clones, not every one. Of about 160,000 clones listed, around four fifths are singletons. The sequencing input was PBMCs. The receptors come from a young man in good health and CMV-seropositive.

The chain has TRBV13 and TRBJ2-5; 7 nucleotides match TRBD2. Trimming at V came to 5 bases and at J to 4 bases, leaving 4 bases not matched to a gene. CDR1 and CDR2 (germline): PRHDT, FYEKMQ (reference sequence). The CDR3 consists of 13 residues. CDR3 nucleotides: TGTGCCAGCAGCGCGGGGGAAAGAGAGACCCAGTACTTC. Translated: CASSAGERETQYF.

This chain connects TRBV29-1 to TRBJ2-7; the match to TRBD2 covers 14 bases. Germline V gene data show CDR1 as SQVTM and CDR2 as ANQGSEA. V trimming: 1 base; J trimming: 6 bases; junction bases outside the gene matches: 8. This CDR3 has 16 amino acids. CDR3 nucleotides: TGCAGCGTTGAAGTTTTCGGACTAGCGGGAGGCTCCGAGCAGTACTTC. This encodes CSVEVFGLAGGSEQYF.

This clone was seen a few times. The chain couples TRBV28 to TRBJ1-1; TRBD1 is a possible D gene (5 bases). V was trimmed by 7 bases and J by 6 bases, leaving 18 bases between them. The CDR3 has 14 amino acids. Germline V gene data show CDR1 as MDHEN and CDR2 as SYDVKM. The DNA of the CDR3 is TGTGCCAGCACCGTGACAAGGGGAAACGCTGAAGCTTTCTTT. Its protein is CASTVTRGNAEAFF.

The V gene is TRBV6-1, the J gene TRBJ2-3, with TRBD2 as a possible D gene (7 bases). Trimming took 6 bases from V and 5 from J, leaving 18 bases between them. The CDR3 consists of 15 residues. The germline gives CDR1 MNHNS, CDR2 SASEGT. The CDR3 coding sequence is TGTGCCAGCAGGAAAGAGTGGGGGGGCCTAGATACGCAGTATTTT. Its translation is CASRKEWGGLDTQYF.

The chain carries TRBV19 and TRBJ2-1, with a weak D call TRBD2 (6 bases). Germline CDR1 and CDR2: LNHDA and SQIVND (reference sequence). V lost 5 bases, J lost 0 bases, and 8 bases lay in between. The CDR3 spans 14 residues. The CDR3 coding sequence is TGTGCCAGTAGTCGGGAGAGCTCCTACAATGAGCAGTTCTTC. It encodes CASSRESSYNEQFF.

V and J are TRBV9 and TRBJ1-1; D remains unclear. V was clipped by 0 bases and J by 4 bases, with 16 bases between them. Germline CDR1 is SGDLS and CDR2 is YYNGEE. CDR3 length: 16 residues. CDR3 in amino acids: CASSVVIRSRSTEAFF. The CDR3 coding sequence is TGTGCCAGCAGCGTAGTTATTAGGAGTAGATCCACTGAAGCTTTCTTT.

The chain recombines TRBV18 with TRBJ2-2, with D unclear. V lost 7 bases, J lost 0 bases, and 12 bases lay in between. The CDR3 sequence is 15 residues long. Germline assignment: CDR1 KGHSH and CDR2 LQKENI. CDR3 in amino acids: CASFQVIPNTGELFF. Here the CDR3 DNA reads TGTGCCAGCTTTCAGGTGATCCCGAACACCGGGGAGCTGTTTTTT.

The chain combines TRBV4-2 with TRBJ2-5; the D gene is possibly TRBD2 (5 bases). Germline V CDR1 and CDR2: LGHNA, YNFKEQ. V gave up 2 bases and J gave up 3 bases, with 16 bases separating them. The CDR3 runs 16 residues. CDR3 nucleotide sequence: TGTGCCAGCAGCCAACTTCCGGGCGGGCGGGAAGAGACCCAGTACTTC. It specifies CASSQLPGGREETQYF.

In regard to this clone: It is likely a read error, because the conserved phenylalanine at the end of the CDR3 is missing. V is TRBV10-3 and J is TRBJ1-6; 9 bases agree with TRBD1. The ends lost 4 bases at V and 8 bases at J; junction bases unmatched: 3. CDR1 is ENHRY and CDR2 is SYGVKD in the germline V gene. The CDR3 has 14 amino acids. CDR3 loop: CAISARDRDSPLHL. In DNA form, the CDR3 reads TGTGCCATCAGTGCCCGGGACAGGGATTCACCCCTCCACCTT.

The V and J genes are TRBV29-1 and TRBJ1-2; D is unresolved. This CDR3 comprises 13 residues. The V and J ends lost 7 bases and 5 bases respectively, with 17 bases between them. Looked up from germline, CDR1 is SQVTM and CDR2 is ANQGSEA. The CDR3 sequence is CSASGSPGYGYTF. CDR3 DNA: TGCAGCGCGTCGGGCAGTCCGGGGTATGGCTACACCTTC.

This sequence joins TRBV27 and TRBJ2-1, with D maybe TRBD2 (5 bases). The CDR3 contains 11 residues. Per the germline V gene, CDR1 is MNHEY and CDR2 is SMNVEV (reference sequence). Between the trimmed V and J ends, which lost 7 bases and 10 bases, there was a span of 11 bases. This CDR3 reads CASKRLSEQFF. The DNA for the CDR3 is TGTGCCAGCAAAAGACTAAGCGAGCAGTTCTTC.

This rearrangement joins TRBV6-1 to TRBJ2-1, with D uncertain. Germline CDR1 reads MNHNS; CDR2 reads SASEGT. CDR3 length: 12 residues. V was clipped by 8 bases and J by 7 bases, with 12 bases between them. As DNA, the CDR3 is TGTGCCAGCCCTGGGTCCGGGAATGAGCAGTTCTTC. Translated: CASPGSGNEQFF.

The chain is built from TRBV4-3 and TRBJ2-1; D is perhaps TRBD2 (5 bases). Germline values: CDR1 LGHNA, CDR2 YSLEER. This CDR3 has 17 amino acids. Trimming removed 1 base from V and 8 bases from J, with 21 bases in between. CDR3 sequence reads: CASSQGVMSGGEDEQFF. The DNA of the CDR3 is TGCGCCAGCAGCCAAGGCGTTATGAGCGGAGGTGAGGATGAGCAGTTCTTC.

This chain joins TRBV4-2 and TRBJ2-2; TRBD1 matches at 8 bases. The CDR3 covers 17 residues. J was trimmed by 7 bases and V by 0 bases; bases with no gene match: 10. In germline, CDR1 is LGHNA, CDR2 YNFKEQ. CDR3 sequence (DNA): TGTGCCAGCAGCCAAGAGGCCCGACAGGGGCCCATCGGGGAGCTGTTTTTT. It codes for CASSQEARQGPIGELFF.